Shown below are 3 T cell receptor beta chains from a single sample sequenced in a study of T cells in Graves' hyperthyroidism and ophthalmopathy. Regions amplified from RNA transcripts were the TCR beta CDR3 regions. The HTBI primer set served for first-round RT-PCR of the TCR CDR3. In TCRdb, the multiplex PCR reads were re-called with MiXCR into one record per CDR3 protein. Of 700,000 to 850,000 distinct CDR3 sequences in the sample, under 45% were seen once. Sequenced material: blood. The receptors were sampled from a woman in her forties with Graves' hyperthyroidism.

This clonotype was counted a few times. V is TRBV29-1 and J is TRBJ2-5, with D perhaps given as TRBD1 or TRBD2 (7 bases each). The ends were cut back, 8 bases at V and 2 bases at J, with 21 bases in the middle. Germline V gene lookup returns CDR1 SQVTM and CDR2 ANQGSEA. The CDR3 is 15 residues long. CDR3: CSLQGGGDSQETQYF. The CDR3, as DNA: TGCAGCCTTCAGGGGGGGGGGGACAGTCAAGAGACCCAGTACTTC.

At least ten counts were recorded for this clonotype. V usage is TRBV7-9 and J usage is TRBJ2-7; 7 nucleotides line up with TRBD1. The V gene end was trimmed by 5 bases and the J gene end by 4 bases; junction bases not matched to a gene: 5. Looked up from germline, CDR1 is SEHNR and CDR2 is FQNEAQ (reference sequence). The CDR3 has 13 amino acids. The chain's CDR3 is CASSATGRYEQYF. The CDR3 DNA is TGTGCCAGCAGCGCGACAGGGAGATACGAGCAGTACTTC.

This clonotype has a count of ten or more. V gene TRBV19 combines with J gene TRBJ1-1, with D perhaps matching TRBD1 (6 bases). The CDR3 is made up of 17 amino acids. Per the germline V gene, CDR1 is LNHDA and CDR2 is SQIVND (reference sequence). V was shortened by 4 bases and J by 1 base, with 19 bases between the two germline ends. CDR3 nucleotides: TGTGCCAGTAGTACCACCGGACAGTTTGTAGGGAACACTGAAGCTTTCTTT. This translates into CASSTTGQFVGNTEAFF.